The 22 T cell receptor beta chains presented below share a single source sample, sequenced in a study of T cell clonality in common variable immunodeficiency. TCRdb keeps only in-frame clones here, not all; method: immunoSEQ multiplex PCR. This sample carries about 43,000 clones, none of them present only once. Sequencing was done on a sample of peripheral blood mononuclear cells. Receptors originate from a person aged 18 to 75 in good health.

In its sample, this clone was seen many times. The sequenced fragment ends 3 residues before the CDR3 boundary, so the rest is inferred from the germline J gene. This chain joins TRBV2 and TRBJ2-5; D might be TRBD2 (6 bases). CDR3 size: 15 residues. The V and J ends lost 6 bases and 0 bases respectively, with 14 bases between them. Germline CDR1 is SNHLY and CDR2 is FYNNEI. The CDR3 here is CASRWGSGDQETQYF. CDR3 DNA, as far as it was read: TGTGCCAGCAGGTGGGGTAGCGGAGACCAAGAGACC.

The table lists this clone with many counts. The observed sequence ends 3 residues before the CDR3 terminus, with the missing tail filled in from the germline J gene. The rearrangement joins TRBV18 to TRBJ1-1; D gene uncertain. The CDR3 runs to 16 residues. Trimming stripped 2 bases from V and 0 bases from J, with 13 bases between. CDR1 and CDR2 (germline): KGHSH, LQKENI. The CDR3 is CASSPGVTSLNTEAFF. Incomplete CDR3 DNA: TGTGCCAGCTCACCAGGAGTGACAAGCTTGAACACTGAA.

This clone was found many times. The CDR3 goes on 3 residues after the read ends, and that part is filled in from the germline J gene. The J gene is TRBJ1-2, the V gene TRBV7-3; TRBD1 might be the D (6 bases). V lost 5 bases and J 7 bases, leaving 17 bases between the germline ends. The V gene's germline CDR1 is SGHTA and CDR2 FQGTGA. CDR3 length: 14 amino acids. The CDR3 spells CASSPRERGSGYTF. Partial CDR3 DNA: TGTGCCAGCAGCCCTCGGGAGAGGGGGTCTGGC.

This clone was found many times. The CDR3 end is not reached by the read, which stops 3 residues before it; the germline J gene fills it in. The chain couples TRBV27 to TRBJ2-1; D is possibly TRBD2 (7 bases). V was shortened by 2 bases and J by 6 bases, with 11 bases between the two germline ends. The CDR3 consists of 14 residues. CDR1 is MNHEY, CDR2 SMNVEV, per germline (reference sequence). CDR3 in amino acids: CASSLPGGPNEQFF. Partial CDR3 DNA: TGTGCCAGCAGTTTACCGGGGGGCCCCAATGAG.

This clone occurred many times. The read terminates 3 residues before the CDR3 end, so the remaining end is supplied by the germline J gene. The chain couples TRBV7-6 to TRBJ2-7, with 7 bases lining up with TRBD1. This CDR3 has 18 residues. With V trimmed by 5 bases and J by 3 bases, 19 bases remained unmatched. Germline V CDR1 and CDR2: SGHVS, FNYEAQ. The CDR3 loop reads CASSPTQGGAGRFYEQYF. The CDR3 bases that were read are TGTGCCAGCAGCCCTACTCAAGGGGGCGCTGGGCGGTTCTACGAG.

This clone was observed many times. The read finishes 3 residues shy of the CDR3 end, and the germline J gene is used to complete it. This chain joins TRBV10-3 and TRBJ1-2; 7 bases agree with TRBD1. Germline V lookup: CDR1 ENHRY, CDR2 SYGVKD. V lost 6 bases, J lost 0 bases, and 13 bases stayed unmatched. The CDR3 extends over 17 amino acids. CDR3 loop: CAIRQGVGKETNYGYTF. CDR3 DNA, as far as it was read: TGTGCCATCAGGCAGGGGGTCGGCAAGGAAACTAACTATGGC.

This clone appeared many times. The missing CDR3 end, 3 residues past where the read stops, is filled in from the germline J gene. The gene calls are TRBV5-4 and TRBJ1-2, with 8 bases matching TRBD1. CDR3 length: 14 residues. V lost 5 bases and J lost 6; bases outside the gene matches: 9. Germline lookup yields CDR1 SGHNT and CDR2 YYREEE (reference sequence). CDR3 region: CASSGQGAKHGYTF. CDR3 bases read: TGTGCCAGCAGTGGGCAGGGGGCTAAGCATGGC.

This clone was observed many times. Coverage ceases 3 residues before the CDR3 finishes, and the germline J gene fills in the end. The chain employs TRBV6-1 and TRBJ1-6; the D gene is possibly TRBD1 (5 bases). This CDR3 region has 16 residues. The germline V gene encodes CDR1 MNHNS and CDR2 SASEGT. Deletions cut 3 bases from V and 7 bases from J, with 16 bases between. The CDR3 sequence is CASSESSGGGNSPLHF. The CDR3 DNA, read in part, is TGTGCCAGCAGTGAGAGTTCCGGGGGAGGCAATTCACCC.

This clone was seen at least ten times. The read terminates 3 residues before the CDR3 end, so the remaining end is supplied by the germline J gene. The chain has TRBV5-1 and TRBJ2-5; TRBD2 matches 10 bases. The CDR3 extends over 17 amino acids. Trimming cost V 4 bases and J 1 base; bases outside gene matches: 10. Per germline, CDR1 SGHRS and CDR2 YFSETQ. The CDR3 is CASSTFLASGGQETQYF. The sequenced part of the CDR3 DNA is TGCGCCAGCAGCACCTTTCTGGCTAGCGGGGGCCAAGAGACC.

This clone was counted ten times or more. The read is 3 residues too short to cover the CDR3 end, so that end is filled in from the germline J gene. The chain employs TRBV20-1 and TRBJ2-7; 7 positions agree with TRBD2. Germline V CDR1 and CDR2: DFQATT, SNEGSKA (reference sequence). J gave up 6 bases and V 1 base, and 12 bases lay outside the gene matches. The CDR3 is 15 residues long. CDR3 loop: CSARVLAGEVFEQYF. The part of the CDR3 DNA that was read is TGCAGTGCTAGAGTCTTGGCGGGAGAAGTCTTCGAG.

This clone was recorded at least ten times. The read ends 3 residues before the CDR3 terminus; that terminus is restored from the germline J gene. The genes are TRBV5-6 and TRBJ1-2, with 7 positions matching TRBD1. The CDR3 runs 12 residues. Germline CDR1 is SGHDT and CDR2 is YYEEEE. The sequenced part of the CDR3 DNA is TGTGCCAGCAGAAGACAGGGTAGAGGC. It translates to CASRRQGRG. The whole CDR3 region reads CASRRQGRGYTF.

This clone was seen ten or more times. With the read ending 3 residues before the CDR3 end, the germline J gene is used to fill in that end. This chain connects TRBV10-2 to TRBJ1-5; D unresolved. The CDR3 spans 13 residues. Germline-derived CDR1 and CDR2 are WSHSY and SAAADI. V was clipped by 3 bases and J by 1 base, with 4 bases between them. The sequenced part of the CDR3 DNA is TGCGCCAGCAGTGATGGCAGCAATCAGCCC. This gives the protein CASSDGSNQP. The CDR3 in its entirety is CASSDGSNQPQHF.

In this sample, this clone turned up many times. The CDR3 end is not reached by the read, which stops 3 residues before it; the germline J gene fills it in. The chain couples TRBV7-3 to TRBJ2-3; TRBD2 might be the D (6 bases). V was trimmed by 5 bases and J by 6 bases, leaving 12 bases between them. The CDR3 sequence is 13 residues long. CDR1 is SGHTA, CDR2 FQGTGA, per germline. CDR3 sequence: CASSEGLLDTQYF. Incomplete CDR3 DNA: TGTGCCAGCAGCGAGGGACTGCTCGATACG.

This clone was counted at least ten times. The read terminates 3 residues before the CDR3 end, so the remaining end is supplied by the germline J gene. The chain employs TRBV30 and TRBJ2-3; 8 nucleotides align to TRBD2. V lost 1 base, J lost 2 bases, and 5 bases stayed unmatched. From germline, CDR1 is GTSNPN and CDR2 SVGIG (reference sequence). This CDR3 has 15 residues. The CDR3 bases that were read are TGTGCCTGGAGTGCCGGGACTAGGAACACAGATACG. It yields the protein CAWSAGTRNTDT. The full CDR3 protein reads CAWSAGTRNTDTQYF.

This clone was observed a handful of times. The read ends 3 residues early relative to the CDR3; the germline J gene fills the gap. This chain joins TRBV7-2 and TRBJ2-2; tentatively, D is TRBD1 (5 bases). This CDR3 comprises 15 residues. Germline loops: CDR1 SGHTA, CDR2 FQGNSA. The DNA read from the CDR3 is TGTGCCAGCAGCTCACGTTCAGGGCTTAATGAAAAG. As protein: CASSSRSGLNEK. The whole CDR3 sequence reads CASSSRSGLNEKLFF.

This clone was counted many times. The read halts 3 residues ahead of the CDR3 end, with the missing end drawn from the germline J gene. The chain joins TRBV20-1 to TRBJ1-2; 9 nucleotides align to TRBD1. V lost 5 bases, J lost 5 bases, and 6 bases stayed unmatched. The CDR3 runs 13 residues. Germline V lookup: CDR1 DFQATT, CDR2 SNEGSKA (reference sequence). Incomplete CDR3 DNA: TGCAGTGCTTTCCCGGACAGGGGATATGGC. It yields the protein CSAFPDRGYG. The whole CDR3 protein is CSAFPDRGYGYTF.

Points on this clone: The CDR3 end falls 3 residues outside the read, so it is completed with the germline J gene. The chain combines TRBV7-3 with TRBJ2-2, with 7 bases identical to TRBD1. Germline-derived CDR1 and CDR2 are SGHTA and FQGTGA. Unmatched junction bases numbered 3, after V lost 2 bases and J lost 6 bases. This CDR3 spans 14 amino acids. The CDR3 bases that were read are TGTGCCAGCAGCTTACAGGGGGTCGCCGGGGAG. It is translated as CASSLQGVAGE. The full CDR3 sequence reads CASSLQGVAGELFF.

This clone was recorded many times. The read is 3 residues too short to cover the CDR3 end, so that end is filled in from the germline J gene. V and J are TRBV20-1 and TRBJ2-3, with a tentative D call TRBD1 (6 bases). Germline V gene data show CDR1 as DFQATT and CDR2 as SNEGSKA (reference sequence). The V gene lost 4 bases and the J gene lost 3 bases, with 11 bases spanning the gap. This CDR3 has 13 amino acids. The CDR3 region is CSAMQGPTDTQYF. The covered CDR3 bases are TGCAGTGCTATGCAGGGGCCGACAGATACG.

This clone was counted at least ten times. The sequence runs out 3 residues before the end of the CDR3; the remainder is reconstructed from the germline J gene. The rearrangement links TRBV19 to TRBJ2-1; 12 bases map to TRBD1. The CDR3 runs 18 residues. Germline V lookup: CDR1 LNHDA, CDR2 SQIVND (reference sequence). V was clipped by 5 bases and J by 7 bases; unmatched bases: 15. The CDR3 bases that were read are TGTGCCAGTAGTTCGGGGACAGGGGGCTTGGGTGGTTCAAATGAG. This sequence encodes CASSSGTGGLGGSNE. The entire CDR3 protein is CASSSGTGGLGGSNEQFF. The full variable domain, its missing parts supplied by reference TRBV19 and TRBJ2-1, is DGGITQSPKYLFRKEGQNVTLSCEQNLNHDAMYWYRQDPGQGLRLIYYSQIVNDFQKGDIAEGYSVSREKKESFPLTVTSAQKNPTAFYLCASSSGTGGLGGSNEQFFGPGTRLTVL.

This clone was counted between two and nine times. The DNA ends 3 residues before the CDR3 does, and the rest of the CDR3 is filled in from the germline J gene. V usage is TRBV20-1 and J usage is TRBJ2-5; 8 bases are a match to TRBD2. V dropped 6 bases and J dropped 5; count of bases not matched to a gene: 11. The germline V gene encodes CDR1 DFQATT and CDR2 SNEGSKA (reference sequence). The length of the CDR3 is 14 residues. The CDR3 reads CSADRVAGMETQYF. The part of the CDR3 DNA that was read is TGCAGTGCGGATAGGGTAGCGGGGATGGAGACC.

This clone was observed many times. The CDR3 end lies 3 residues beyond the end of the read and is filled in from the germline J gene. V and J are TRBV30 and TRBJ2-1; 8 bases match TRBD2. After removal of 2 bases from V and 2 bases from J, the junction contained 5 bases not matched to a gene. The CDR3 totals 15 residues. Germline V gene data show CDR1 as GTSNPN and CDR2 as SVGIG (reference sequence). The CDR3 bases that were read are TGTGCCTGGAGTATGGGACTAGGAGCCTACAATGAG. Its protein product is CAWSMGLGAYNE. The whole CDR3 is CAWSMGLGAYNEQFF. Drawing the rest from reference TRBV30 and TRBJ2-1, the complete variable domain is SQTIHQWPATLVQPVGSPLSLECTVEGTSNPNLYWYRQAAGRGLQLLFYSVGIGQISSEVPQNLSASRPQDRQFILSSKKLLLSDSGFYLCAWSMGLGAYNEQFFGPGTRLTVL.

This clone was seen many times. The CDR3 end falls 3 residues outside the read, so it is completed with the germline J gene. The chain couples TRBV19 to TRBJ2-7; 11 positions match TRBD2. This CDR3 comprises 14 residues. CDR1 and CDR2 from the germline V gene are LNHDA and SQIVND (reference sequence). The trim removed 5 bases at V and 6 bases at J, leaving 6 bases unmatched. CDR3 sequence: CASSGSSGRSEQYF. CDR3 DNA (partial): TGTGCCAGTAGTGGGTCTAGCGGGAGGAGCGAG.